This T cell receptor beta chain was identified in a study of PD-1 blockade in classical Hodgkin lymphoma. Study outcomes and limitations: Patients who responded completely had about the same baseline diversity as newly diagnosed patients.

Brentuximab vedotin exposure varied, and every patient relapsed after autologous stem cell transplantation. Best response was recorded as complete response, partial response or progressive disease. On this clone itself: Its matching antigen is unknown.

Method: immunoSEQ multiplex PCR; TCRdb's copy keeps in-frame clones and lacks some. The data show under 15,000 clones, roughly 80% seen once. The CDR3 sequence is 15 residues long. Per the germline V gene, CDR1 is MGHRA and CDR2 is YSYEKL. V shed 0 bases, J shed 2 bases, and the junction held 3 bases outside the gene matches. This receptor was taken from a human donor with classical Hodgkin lymphoma. The material was peripheral blood mononuclear cells (PBMCs), obtained at baseline. V and J are TRBV4-1 and TRBJ2-7; TRBD2 matches at 8 bases. The CDR3 DNA reads TGCGCCAGCAGCCAAGAACTAGCGGAGGCCTACGAGCAGTACTTC. Translation gives CASSQELAEAYEQYF.